The 27 T cell receptor beta chains presented below share a single source sample, sequenced in a study of T cell responses to AZD1222 COVID-19 vaccine. Sequenced by immunoSEQ multiplex PCR; TCRdb stores in-frame clones only, minus some. The sample includes around 130,000 clones, roughly 90% of them seen just once. Material: peripheral blood, obtained on day 0 of AZD1222 vaccination. Receptors originate from an adult in good health.

This clone was observed a single time. The chain is built from TRBV9 and TRBJ1-1; D may be TRBD1 (5 bases). The CDR3 has 13 amino acids. The germline V gene has CDR1 SGDLS and CDR2 YYNGEE. V shed 9 bases and J shed 0 bases, with 12 bases lying between them. The CDR3 DNA follows: TGTGCCACCCCCCGCAGGGTGAACACTGAAGCTTTCTTT. Translation: CATPRRVNTEAFF.

This sequence joins TRBV9 and TRBJ2-7; 8 bases map to TRBD2. The CDR3 has 15 amino acids. Germline CDR1 and CDR2: SGDLS and YYNGEE. Trimming removed 0 bases from V and 5 bases from J; junction bases left unmatched: 7. The CDR3 loop reads CASSVEPGRANEQYF. The CDR3 bases are TGTGCCAGCAGCGTAGAGCCCGGGAGGGCCAACGAGCAGTACTTC. Filled out from reference TRBV9 and TRBJ2-7, the complete variable domain reads DSGVTQTPKHLITATGQRVTLRCSPRSGDLSVYWYQQSLDQGLQFLIQYYNGEERAKGNILERFSAQQFPDLHSELNLSSLELGDSALYFCASSVEPGRANEQYFGPGTRLTVT.

The rearrangement links TRBV27 to TRBJ2-7; D is ambiguous. The V and J ends lost 8 bases and 4 bases respectively, with 15 bases between them. There are 13 residues in the CDR3. Germline CDR1 and CDR2: MNHEY and SMNVEV (reference sequence). The CDR3 sequence: CASWSLDQYEQYF. CDR3 DNA sequence: TGTGCCAGCTGGTCCCTCGATCAGTACGAGCAGTACTTC.

This chain uses TRBV5-8 with TRBJ2-7; TRBD2 matches 11 bases. The trim removed 1 base at V and 3 bases at J, leaving 9 bases unmatched. Per germline, CDR1 SGHTS and CDR2 YDEGEE. The CDR3 runs 17 residues. DNA for the CDR3: TGTGCCAGCAGCTTGTGGGGGGTCGGGACTAGCGGCTACGAGCAGTACTTC. Translated, it gives CASSLWGVGTSGYEQYF.

This chain connects TRBV7-6 to TRBJ1-1; weak D call: TRBD1 (5 bases). V was clipped by 4 bases and J by 4 bases, with 13 bases between them. Germline lookup yields CDR1 SGHVS and CDR2 FNYEAQ. This CDR3 is 14 amino acids long. CDR3 region: CASSYAAGGTEAFF. The CDR3 region has the DNA TGTGCCAGCAGCTACGCGGCGGGGGGCACTGAAGCTTTCTTT.

Here the CDR3 reads CASKTGFGYTF. The CDR3 bases are TGTGCCAGCAAAACTGGTTTTGGCTACACCTTC. This chain links TRBV2 with TRBJ1-2; no clear D gene. CDR3 size: 11 residues. In germline, CDR1 is SNHLY, CDR2 FYNNEI. V lost 7 bases to trimming and J lost 7 bases, with 10 bases between them.

The V gene is TRBV20-1, the J gene TRBJ2-2; 7 positions agree with TRBD2. Trimming removed 3 bases from V and 3 bases from J; junction bases left unmatched: 1. The CDR3 consists of 13 residues. Germline CDR1 DFQATT, CDR2 SNEGSKA (reference sequence). DNA of the CDR3: TGCAGTGCTAGTACTAGCGACACCGGGGAGCTGTTTTTT. Its translation: CSASTSDTGELFF.

The rearrangement joins TRBV9 to TRBJ1-2; possible D gene TRBD1, 5 bases. The germline V gene has CDR1 SGDLS and CDR2 YYNGEE. V lost 0 bases and J lost 5, with 20 bases in between. This CDR3 spans 17 amino acids. The CDR3 DNA sequence: TGTGCCAGCAGCGTAGATGTTGGAGGGGAGCATGGGTATGGCTACACCTTC. This codes for CASSVDVGGEHGYGYTF.

The rearrangement uses TRBV25-1 and TRBJ2-1; weak D call: TRBD1 (6 bases). This CDR3 comprises 13 residues. V gave up 5 bases and J gave up 8 bases, with 13 bases separating them. Germline values: CDR1 MGHDK, CDR2 SYGVNS. The CDR3 reads CASSLRGRDEQFF. The CDR3 DNA follows: TGTGCCAGCAGTCTCAGGGGACGGGATGAGCAGTTCTTC.

The V call is TRBV6-2 or TRBV6-3, the J call TRBJ1-1; D uncertain. The CDR3 runs to 11 residues. Germline CDR1 reads MNHEY; CDR2 reads SVGEGT. The V and J ends lost 5 bases and 8 bases respectively, with 9 bases between them. The CDR3 loop reads CASSNGLEAFF. The CDR3 DNA follows: TGTGCCAGCAGTAACGGACTAGAAGCTTTCTTT.

The chain couples TRBV2 to TRBJ2-7; D may correspond to TRBD1 or TRBD2 (5 bases each). V shed 8 bases and J shed 4 bases, with 12 bases lying between them. The CDR3 has 12 residues. In germline, CDR1 is SNHLY, CDR2 FYNNEI. In nucleotides, the CDR3 is TGTGCCAGCCGGAGTGGGGGATACGAGCAGTACTTC. Amino acids: CASRSGGYEQYF.

The chain has TRBV14 and TRBJ2-5, with TRBD1 as a possible D gene (5 bases). Trimming removed 1 base from V and 4 bases from J, with 19 bases in between. Germline V gives CDR1 SGHDN, CDR2 FVKESK. The CDR3 runs to 17 residues. CDR3 coding DNA: TGTGCCAGCAGCCAAGCCTGGCAGGGTGGTTTCCGAGAGACCCAGTACTTC. Protein product: CASSQAWQGGFRETQYF.

This rearrangement joins TRBV25-1 to TRBJ1-2, with D perhaps TRBD1 (5 bases). The length of the CDR3 is 13 residues. The germline gives CDR1 MGHDK, CDR2 SYGVNS. V was trimmed by 1 base and J by 4 bases, leaving 7 bases between them. In DNA, the CDR3 is TGTGCCAGCAGTGAATTAAGGGGCTATGGCTACACCTTC. This gives the protein CASSELRGYGYTF.

V is TRBV10-2 and J is TRBJ2-7; D not certain. Germline CDR1 reads WSHSY; CDR2 reads SAAADI. The CDR3 sequence is 14 residues long. The germline V and J ends were trimmed by 2 bases and 0 bases, with 8 bases remaining between them. The CDR3: CASSEILGSYEQYF. The CDR3 region has the DNA TGCGCCAGCAGTGAGATTCTGGGCTCCTACGAGCAGTACTTC.

The chain carries TRBV7-2 and TRBJ1-1; 7 bases agree with TRBD1. The germline V gene has CDR1 SGHTA and CDR2 FQGNSA. Unmatched junction bases numbered 6, after V lost 2 bases and J lost 3 bases. The CDR3 is made up of 15 amino acids. CDR3 region: CASSLLGGGDTEAFF. For the CDR3, the DNA is TGTGCCAGCAGCTTATTAGGAGGGGGCGACACTGAAGCTTTCTTT.

The chain couples TRBV5-1 to TRBJ2-1; D gene uncertain. Trimming stripped 4 bases from V and 8 bases from J, with 13 bases between. Germline CDR1 reads SGHRS; CDR2 reads YFSETQ. The CDR3 runs to 13 residues. DNA for the CDR3: TGCGCCAGCAGCCCGGGTCTTCCCCATGAGCAGTTCTTC. This gives the protein CASSPGLPHEQFF.

This chain links TRBV2 with TRBJ2-5; 7 bases fit TRBD2. V shed 6 bases and J 5 bases; nucleotides not matched to a gene: 3. The CDR3 runs to 12 residues. Germline V gene data show CDR1 as SNHLY and CDR2 as FYNNEI. In DNA, the CDR3 is TGTGCCAGCAGAGGGGAGGGGGAGACCCAGTACTTC. This encodes CASRGEGETQYF. Together with reference TRBV2 and TRBJ2-5, the CDR3 gives the full variable domain: EPEVTQTPSHQVTQMGQEVILRCVPISNHLYFYWYRQILGQKVEFLVSFYNNEISEKSEIFDDQFSVERPDGSNFTLKIRSTKLEDSAMYFCASRGEGETQYFGPGTRLLVL.

The rearrangement joins TRBV19 to TRBJ2-7; D not resolved. The CDR3 contains 12 residues. Germline V lookup: CDR1 LNHDA, CDR2 SQIVND (reference sequence). V lost 2 bases to trimming and J lost 6 bases, with 8 bases between them. The CDR3 DNA reads as TGTGCCAGTAGTATATCCGCGACCGAGCAGTACTTC. This sequence encodes CASSISATEQYF. The full variable domain, its missing parts supplied by reference TRBV19 and TRBJ2-7, is DGGITQSPKYLFRKEGQNVTLSCEQNLNHDAMYWYRQDPGQGLRLIYYSQIVNDFQKGDIAEGYSVSREKKESFPLTVTSAQKNPTAFYLCASSISATEQYFGPGTRLTVT.

The rearrangement links TRBV6-1 to TRBJ1-5, with unresolved D. Germline CDR1 is MNHNS and CDR2 is SASEGT. V was cut by 3 bases and J by 3 bases, with 6 bases left in between. The CDR3 consists of 13 residues. The CDR3 spells CASSDRNNQPQHF. The CDR3 nucleotides read TGTGCCAGCAGTGACAGAAACAATCAGCCCCAGCATTTT.

The chain has TRBV5-1 and TRBJ2-1; 7 nucleotides agree with TRBD1. Germline loops: CDR1 SGHRS, CDR2 YFSETQ. Trimming cost V 4 bases and J 1 base; bases outside gene matches: 5. This CDR3 has 15 amino acids. The DNA for the CDR3 is TGCGCCAGCAGCCCTGACAGGGCGTCCTACAATGAGCAGTTCTTC. It encodes CASSPDRASYNEQFF. The full variable domain, its missing parts supplied by reference TRBV5-1 and TRBJ2-1, is KAGVTQTPRYLIKTRGQQVTLSCSPISGHRSVSWYQQTPGQGLQFLFEYFSETQRNKGNFPGRFSGRQFSNSRSEMNVSTLELGDSALYLCASSPDRASYNEQFFGPGTRLTVL.

As for this clone: Other nucleotide sequences from this sample produce the same CDR3. The chain joins TRBV12-3 or TRBV12-4 to TRBJ2-5; D might be TRBD1 or TRBD2, each matching 6 bases. V dropped 3 bases and J dropped 4 bases, with 9 bases sitting between them. This CDR3 region has 13 residues. CDR3 nucleotides: TGTGCCAGCAGTTTTGGGGGGCTAGAGACCCAGTACTTC. Translated, it gives CASSFGGLETQYF.

The CDR3 bases are TGTGCCAGTAGCATGGCCTACTATGGCTACACCTTC. Its protein is CASSMAYYGYTF. This chain uses TRBV19 with TRBJ1-2, with D unresolved. The length of the CDR3 is 12 residues. The germline gives CDR1 LNHDA, CDR2 SQIVND (reference sequence). V lost 6 bases, J lost 3 bases, and 8 bases lay in between. Together with reference TRBV19 and TRBJ1-2, the CDR3 gives the full variable domain: DGGITQSPKYLFRKEGQNVTLSCEQNLNHDAMYWYRQDPGQGLRLIYYSQIVNDFQKGDIAEGYSVSREKKESFPLTVTSAQKNPTAFYLCASSMAYYGYTFGSGTRLTVV.

V gene TRBV24-1 combines with J gene TRBJ2-3; D is ambiguous. Germline assignment: CDR1 KGHDR and CDR2 SFDVKD. The CDR3 runs to 15 residues. The V end lost 2 bases, the J end lost 3 bases, and 11 bases lay between the germline ends. In DNA form, the CDR3 reads TGTGCCACCAGTGATTACTGGGTTCGAACAGATACGCAGTATTTT. The encoded protein is CATSDYWVRTDTQYF.

This clone is classed as medium-sized. The chain uses TRBV5-1 and TRBJ2-7; 7 bases align to TRBD1. Looked up from germline, CDR1 is SGHRS and CDR2 is YFSETQ. J was trimmed by 3 bases and V by 3 bases; bases with no gene match: 6. CDR3 length equals 14 residues. In nucleotides, the CDR3 is TGCGCCAGCAGCTCTGATGGACAGGTCTACGAGCAGTACTTC. Protein sequence: CASSSDGQVYEQYF.

The chain combines TRBV3-1 (or the pseudogene TRBV3-2) with TRBJ2-4, with TRBD2 matching over 10 bases. The trim removed 4 bases at V and 6 bases at J, leaving 15 bases unmatched. CDR1 is LGHDT, CDR2 YNNKEL, per germline (reference sequence). This CDR3 contains 18 residues. CDR3 loop: CASSLPGGAGGQRNIQYF. DNA for the CDR3: TGTGCCAGCAGCCTCCCTGGTGGAGCGGGAGGGCAACGAAACATTCAGTACTTC.

For the CDR3, the DNA is TGTGCCAGCTCACCATCTGGGACCACTACACTCAATGAGCAGTTCTTC. Translated: CASSPSGTTTLNEQFF. The rearrangement joins TRBV18 to TRBJ2-1; the D call may be TRBD1 or TRBD2 (5 bases each). Trimming took 2 bases from V and 6 from J, leaving 17 bases between them. This CDR3 comprises 16 residues. Germline CDR1 is KGHSH and CDR2 is LQKENI.

The chain is built from TRBV5-4 and TRBJ2-2; D is uncertain. Germline CDR1 and CDR2: SGHNT and YYREEE (reference sequence). Trimming shortened V by 0 bases and J by 2 bases, and 8 bases separated the two germline ends. The CDR3 is 15 amino acids. The CDR3 bases are TGTGCCAGCAGCTTGGGGCAGCCTAACACCGGGGAGCTGTTTTTT. As protein: CASSLGQPNTGELFF.